The present T cell receptor (beta chain) was sequenced within a study of blood T cell repertoires in COVID-19. This CDR3 spans 15 amino acids. Germline CDR1 reads MDHEN; CDR2 reads SYDVKM. The trim removed 6 bases at V and 7 bases at J, leaving 8 bases unmatched. Generated by immunoSEQ multiplex PCR, the TCRdb table keeps only in-frame clones and is missing some. The profile shows 25,000 to 35,000 clones, roughly 85% of them singletons. V and J are TRBV28 and TRBJ2-1, with 11 positions matching TRBD2. The material sequenced was peripheral blood. The receptor's source is a man aged 60 to 75 with active COVID-19. CDR3 sequence reads: CASRFTSGSRNEQFF. CDR3 nucleotides: TGTGCCAGCAGATTTACTAGCGGGAGTCGGAATGAGCAGTTCTTC.